This T cell receptor beta chain appears in the sequencing data of a study of T-cell reconstitution after alpha-beta-depleted transplantation in children. CDR3 length equals 13 residues. Trimming removed 2 bases from V and 6 bases from J, with 8 bases in between. Unique molecular identifiers were incorporated into the prepared TCRbeta library. TCRdb re-called the PCR reads through MiXCR, storing one row per CDR3 protein. The data show about 410,000 distinct CDR3 sequences, roughly 22% seen once. The sequence was obtained from a human donor who donated a stem cell graft to a child with acute myeloid leukemia. The chain joins TRBV12-3 or TRBV12-4 to TRBJ2-1; D may be TRBD2 (5 bases). Source: PBMCs from the stem cell graft donor, taken from the stem cell graft. The CDR3 DNA reads TGTGCCAGCAGTTTACAGGCGGGCAATGAGCAGTTCTTC. Translated: CASSLQAGNEQFF.